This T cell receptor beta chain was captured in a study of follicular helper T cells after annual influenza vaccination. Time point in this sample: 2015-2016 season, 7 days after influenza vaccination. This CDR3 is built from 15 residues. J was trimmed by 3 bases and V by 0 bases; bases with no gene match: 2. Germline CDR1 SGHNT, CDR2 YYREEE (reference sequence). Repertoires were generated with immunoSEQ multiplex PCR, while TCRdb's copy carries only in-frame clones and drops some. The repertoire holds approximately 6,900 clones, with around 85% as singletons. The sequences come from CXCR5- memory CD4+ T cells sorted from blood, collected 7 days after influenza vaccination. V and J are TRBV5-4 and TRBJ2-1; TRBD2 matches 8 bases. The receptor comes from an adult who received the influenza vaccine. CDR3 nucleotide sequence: TGTGCCAGCAGCTTGGTCCGGGGGGGCTACAATGAGCAGTTCTTC. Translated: CASSLVRGGYNEQFF.